A single sample is the source of the 2 T cell receptor beta chains below, sequenced in a study of glioma-infiltrating T cells. Using RNA template, CDR3s of TCR alpha and beta were amplified with iRepertoire arm-PCR. TCRdb reprocessed the multiplex PCR reads with MiXCR, giving one entry per CDR3 protein. The table lists 40,000 or so distinct CDR3 sequences, more than 20% of them singletons. The specimen sequenced was glioma tissue, nonneoplastic brain tissue, or PBMCs (not recorded which). Receptors originate from a human donor with low-grade glioma or glioblastoma, undergoing nonglioma brain surgery, or in good health (not recorded which).

This clonotype came up many times. The rearrangement links TRBV18 to TRBJ2-1; D may be TRBD2 (5 bases). CDR3 size: 15 residues. Germline V CDR1 and CDR2: KGHSH, LQKENI. V lost 3 bases, J lost 7 bases, and 16 bases lay in between. In DNA, the CDR3 is TGTGCCAGCTCACCCGATCTTGGGCTAGCAAATGAGCAGTTCTTC. Translation: CASSPDLGLANEQFF.

This clonotype was detected ten times or more. This sequence joins TRBV5-4 and TRBJ2-5; 8 bases are a match to TRBD1. J gave up 3 bases and V 4 bases, and 5 bases lay outside the gene matches. Germline loops: CDR1 SGHNT, CDR2 YYREEE (reference sequence). The CDR3 consists of 14 residues. Here the CDR3 reads CASSNRQGKETQYF. The CDR3 DNA sequence: TGTGCCAGCAGCAATCGACAGGGGAAAGAGACCCAGTACTTC.